This T cell receptor beta chain comes out of a study of cytomegalovirus exposure and HLA in healthy donors. Points from the study as a whole: Among TCR beta chains, those listed as cytomegalovirus-associated numbered around 180.

Donors consisted of healthy bone marrow donors. A remark on this clone: No antigen is known for it.

The PCR had 60 Vbeta and 13 Jbeta primers. The assay was immunoSEQ multiplex PCR, and TCRdb's table has in-frame clones only and misses some. The sample lists fewer than 110,000 clones, roughly four fifths occurring once. The CDR3 loop spans 15 amino acids. With 3 bases clipped from V and 0 bases from J, the junction kept 2 bases outside the gene matches. In germline, CDR1 is MDHEN, CDR2 SYDVKM. The sequence came from a man aged 45-60 years in good health and CMV-seronegative. The chain couples TRBV28 to TRBJ2-7; 10 nucleotides align to TRBD1. The sequenced material came from PBMCs. CDR3 DNA: TGTGCCAGCAGTTTCTGGACAGGGGGCTCCTACGAGCAGTACTTC. Residues: CASSFWTGGSYEQYF.